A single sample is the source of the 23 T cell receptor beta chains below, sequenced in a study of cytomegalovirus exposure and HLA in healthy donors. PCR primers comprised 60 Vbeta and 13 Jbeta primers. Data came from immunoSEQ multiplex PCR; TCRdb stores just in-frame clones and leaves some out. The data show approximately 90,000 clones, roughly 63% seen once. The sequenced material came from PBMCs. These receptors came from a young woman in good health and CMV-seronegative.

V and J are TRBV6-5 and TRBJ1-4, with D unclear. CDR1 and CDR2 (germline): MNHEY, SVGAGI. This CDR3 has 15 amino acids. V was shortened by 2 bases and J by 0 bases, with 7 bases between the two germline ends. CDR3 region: CASSYAAATNEKLFF. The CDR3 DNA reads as TGTGCCAGCAGTTACGCGGCAGCAACTAATGAAAAACTGTTTTTT.

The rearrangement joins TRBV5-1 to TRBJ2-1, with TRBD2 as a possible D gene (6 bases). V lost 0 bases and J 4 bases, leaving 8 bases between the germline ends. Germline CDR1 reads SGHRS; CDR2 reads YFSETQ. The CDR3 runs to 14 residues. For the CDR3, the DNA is TGCGCCAGCAGCTTGGACGGGACTTACAATGAGCAGTTCTTC. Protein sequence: CASSLDGTYNEQFF.

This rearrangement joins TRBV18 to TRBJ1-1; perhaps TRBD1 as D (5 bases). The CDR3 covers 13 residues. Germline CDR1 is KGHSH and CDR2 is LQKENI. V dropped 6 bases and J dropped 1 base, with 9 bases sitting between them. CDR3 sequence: CASSRGQNTEAFF. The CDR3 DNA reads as TGTGCCAGCTCTCGAGGACAGAACACTGAAGCTTTCTTT.

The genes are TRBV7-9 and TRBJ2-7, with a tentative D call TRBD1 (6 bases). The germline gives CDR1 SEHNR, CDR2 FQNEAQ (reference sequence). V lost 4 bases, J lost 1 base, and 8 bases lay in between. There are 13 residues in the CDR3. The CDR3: CASSSGESYEQYF. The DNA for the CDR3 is TGTGCCAGCAGCTCAGGGGAATCCTACGAGCAGTACTTC.

DNA of the CDR3: TGTGCCAGCAGTGATTATTATAGCAATCAGCCCCAGCATTTT. Translating it yields CASSDYYSNQPQHF. The chain recombines TRBV2 with TRBJ1-5; no clear D gene. Germline CDR1 SNHLY, CDR2 FYNNEI. CDR3 length: 14 residues. V was pared by 3 bases and J by 0 bases, with 6 bases between.

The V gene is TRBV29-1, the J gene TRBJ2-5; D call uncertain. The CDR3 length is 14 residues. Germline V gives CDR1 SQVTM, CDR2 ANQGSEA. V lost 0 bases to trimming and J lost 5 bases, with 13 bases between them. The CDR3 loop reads CSVEDLPVEETQYF. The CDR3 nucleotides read TGCAGCGTTGAAGATCTTCCGGTAGAGGAGACCCAGTACTTC.

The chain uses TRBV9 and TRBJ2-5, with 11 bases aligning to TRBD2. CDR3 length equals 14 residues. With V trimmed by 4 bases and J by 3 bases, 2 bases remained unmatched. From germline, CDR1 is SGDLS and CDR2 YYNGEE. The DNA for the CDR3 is TGTGCCAGCAGCACGGGACTAGCGGAAGAGACCCAGTACTTC. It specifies CASSTGLAEETQYF.

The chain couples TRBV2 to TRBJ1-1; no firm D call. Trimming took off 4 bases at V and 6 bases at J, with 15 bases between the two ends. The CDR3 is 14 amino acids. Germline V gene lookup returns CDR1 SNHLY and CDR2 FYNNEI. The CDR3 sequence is CASSGAGRGSEAFF. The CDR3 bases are TGTGCCAGCAGTGGAGCAGGTCGAGGATCTGAAGCTTTCTTT. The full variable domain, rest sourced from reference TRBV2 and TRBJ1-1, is EPEVTQTPSHQVTQMGQEVILRCVPISNHLYFYWYRQILGQKVEFLVSFYNNEISEKSEIFDDQFSVERPDGSNFTLKIRSTKLEDSAMYFCASSGAGRGSEAFFGQGTRLTVV.

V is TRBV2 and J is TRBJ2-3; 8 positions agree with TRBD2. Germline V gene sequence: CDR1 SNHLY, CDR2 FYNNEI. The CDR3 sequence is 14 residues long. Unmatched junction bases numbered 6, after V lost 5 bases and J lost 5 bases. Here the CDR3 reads CASSLRGGRDTQYF. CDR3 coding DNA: TGTGCCAGCAGTCTACGGGGGGGCCGAGATACGCAGTATTTT. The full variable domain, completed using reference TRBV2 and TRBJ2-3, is EPEVTQTPSHQVTQMGQEVILRCVPISNHLYFYWYRQILGQKVEFLVSFYNNEISEKSEIFDDQFSVERPDGSNFTLKIRSTKLEDSAMYFCASSLRGGRDTQYFGPGTRLTVL.

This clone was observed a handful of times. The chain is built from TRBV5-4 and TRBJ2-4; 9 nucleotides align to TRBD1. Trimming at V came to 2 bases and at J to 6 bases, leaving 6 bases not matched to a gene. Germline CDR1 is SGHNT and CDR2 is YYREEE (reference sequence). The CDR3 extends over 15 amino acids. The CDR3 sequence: CASSLPGQGINIQYF. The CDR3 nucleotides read TGTGCCAGCAGCTTACCGGGACAGGGAATAAACATTCAGTACTTC.

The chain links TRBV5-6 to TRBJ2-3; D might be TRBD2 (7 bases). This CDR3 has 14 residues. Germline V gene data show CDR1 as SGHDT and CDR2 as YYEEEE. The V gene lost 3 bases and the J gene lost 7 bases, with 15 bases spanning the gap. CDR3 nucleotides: TGTGCCAGCAGCTCCCCTCGCGGGGGCAATACGCAGTATTTT. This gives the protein CASSSPRGGNTQYF.

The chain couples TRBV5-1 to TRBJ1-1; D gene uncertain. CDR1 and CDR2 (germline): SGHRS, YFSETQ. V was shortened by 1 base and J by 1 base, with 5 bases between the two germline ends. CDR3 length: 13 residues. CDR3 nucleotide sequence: TGCGCCAGCAGCTTGTTCCAGAACACTGAAGCTTTCTTT. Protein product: CASSLFQNTEAFF.

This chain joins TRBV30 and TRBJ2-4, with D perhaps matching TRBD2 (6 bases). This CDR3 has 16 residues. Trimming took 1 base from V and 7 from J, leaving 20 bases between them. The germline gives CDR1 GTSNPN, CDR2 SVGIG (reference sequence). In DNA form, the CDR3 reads TGTGCCTGGAGTGAGGTAGGGAGGCTAGCACAGAACATTCAGTACTTC. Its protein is CAWSEVGRLAQNIQYF.

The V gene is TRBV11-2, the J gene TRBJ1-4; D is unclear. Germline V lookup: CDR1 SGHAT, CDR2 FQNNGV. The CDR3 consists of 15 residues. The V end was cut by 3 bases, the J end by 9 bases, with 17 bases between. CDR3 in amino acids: CASSLAGSSEKKLFF. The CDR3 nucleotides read TGTGCCAGCAGCTTGGCAGGCTCTTCTGAAAAAAAACTGTTTTTT.

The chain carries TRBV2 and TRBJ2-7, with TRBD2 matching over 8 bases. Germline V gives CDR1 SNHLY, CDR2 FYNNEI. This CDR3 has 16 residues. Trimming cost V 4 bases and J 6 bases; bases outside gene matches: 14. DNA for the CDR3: TGTGCCAGCAGTGTCGGGTTTAGCGGGACCTACGGCGAGCAGTACTTC. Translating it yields CASSVGFSGTYGEQYF. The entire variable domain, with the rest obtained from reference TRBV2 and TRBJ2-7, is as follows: EPEVTQTPSHQVTQMGQEVILRCVPISNHLYFYWYRQILGQKVEFLVSFYNNEISEKSEIFDDQFSVERPDGSNFTLKIRSTKLEDSAMYFCASSVGFSGTYGEQYFGPGTRLTVT.

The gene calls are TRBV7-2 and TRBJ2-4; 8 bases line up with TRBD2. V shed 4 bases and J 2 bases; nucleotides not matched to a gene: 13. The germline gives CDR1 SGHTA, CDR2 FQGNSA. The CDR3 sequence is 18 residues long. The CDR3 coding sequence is TGTGCCAGCAGCTCCCCGGCGGGGGGTTCTCCCACCAAAAACATTCAGTACTTC. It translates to CASSSPAGGSPTKNIQYF.

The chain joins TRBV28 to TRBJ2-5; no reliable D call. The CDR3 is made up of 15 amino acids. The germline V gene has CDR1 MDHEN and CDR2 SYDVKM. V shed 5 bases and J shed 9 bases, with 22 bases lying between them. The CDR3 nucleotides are TGTGCCAGCAGTCCGTCTAGTGCGAGAACGTTAGCCCAGTACTTC. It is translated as CASSPSSARTLAQYF.

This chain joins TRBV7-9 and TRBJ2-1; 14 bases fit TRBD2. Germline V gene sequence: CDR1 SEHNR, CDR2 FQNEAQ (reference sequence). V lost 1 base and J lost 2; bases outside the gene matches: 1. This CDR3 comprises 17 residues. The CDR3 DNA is TGTGCCAGCAGCTTAGGGGGACTAGCGGGAGCCTACAATGAGCAGTTCTTC. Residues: CASSLGGLAGAYNEQFF.

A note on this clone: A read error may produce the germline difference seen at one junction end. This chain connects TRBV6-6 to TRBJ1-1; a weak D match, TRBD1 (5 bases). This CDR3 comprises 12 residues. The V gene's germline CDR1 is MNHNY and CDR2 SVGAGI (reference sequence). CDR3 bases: TGTGTCAGCGCGGGGGGGAGCACTGAAGCTTTCTTT. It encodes CVSAGGSTEAFF.

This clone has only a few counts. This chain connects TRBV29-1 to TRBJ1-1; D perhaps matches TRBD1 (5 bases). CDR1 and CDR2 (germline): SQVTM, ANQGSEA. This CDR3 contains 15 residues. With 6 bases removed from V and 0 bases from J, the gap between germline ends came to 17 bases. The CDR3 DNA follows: TGCAGCGTCGGAGGGACGGGAGTTATGAACACTGAAGCTTTCTTT. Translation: CSVGGTGVMNTEAFF.

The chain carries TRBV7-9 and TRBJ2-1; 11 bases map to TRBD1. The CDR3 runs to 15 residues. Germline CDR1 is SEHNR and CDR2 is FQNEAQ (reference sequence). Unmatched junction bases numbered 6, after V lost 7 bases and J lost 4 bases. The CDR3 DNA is TGTGCCAGCAAGACCGGGACAGGGGGGTACAATGAGCAGTTCTTC. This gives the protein CASKTGTGGYNEQFF.

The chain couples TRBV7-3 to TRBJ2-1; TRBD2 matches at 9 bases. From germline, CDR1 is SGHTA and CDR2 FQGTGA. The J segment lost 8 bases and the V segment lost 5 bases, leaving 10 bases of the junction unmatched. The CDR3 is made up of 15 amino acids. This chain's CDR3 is CASSRRAGGFDEQFF. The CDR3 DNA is TGTGCCAGCAGCCGACGCGCGGGAGGGTTCGATGAGCAGTTCTTC.

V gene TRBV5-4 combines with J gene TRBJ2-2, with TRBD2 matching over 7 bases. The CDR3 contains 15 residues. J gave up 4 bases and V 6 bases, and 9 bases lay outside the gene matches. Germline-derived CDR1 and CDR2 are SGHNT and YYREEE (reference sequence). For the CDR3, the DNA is TGTGCCAGCACACCCACCGGCGGGGGCACCGGGGAGCTGTTTTTT. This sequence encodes CASTPTGGGTGELFF.